One sample yielded the 27 T cell receptor beta chains listed below, sequenced in a study of blood T cell repertoires in COVID-19 (TCRdb year 2020). Receptor amplification or capture employed the immunoSEQ multiplex PCR assay. TCRdb took this table from immuneACCESS and kept in-frame rearrangements with V and J called. Such tables lack part of the clones; where checked against another copy, unresolved V genes explain under half of the gap, and the rest is unexplained. A total of 130,000 or so clones appear in this sample, about three quarters of them only once. The leading ten clones occupy over 2% of the sample. Sequenced input: peripheral blood. These receptor sequences come from an older woman with acute or convalescent COVID-19.

V usage is TRBV10-3 and J usage is TRBJ1-1, with TRBD1 matching 9 bases. J lost 1 base, V lost 8 bases, and 8 bases had no gene match. The germline V gene encodes CDR1 ENHRY and CDR2 SYGVKD. This CDR3 has 15 amino acids. As DNA, the CDR3 is TGTGCCATCCGTAAAGGACAGGGGACGAACACTGAAGCTTTCTTT. It specifies CAIRKGQGTNTEAFF.

This chain uses TRBV5-1 with TRBJ2-7; D may be TRBD1 (5 bases). V lost 2 bases and J lost 4, with 7 bases in between. Germline-derived CDR1 and CDR2 are SGHRS and YFSETQ. The length of the CDR3 is 12 residues. The CDR3 DNA reads TGCGCCAGCAGCTTAGGGGATTACGAGCAGTACTTC. Its protein product is CASSLGDYEQYF.

As for this clone: Relative to the germline gene, one junction end is altered; a read error may explain this. The gene calls are TRBV5-6 and TRBJ1-2; D gene ambiguous. This CDR3 has 11 residues. Germline V gene lookup returns CDR1 SGHDT and CDR2 YYEEEE. The CDR3 nucleotides are TGTGCCAGCAGCTTGTCGGGAGAGAGGGCCTTC. As protein: CASSLSGERAF.

The chain has TRBV14 and TRBJ1-4; D remains ambiguous. Germline V gene lookup returns CDR1 SGHDN and CDR2 FVKESK. V shed 4 bases and J shed 8 bases, with 17 bases lying between them. This CDR3 comprises 15 residues. In DNA form, the CDR3 reads TGTGCCAGCAGCCCCTACTTCGGGAGAGAAGAAAAACTGTTTTTT. It is translated as CASSPYFGREEKLFF.

The rearrangement uses TRBV9 and TRBJ2-2; 10 bases agree with TRBD2. There are 17 residues in the CDR3. CDR1 and CDR2 (germline): SGDLS, YYNGEE. V dropped 4 bases and J dropped 4; count of bases not matched to a gene: 10. CDR3 in amino acids: CASSTSLAGYSTGELFF. In nucleotides, the CDR3 is TGTGCCAGCAGCACATCACTAGCGGGGTATTCCACCGGGGAGCTGTTTTTT.

The gene calls are TRBV6-6 and TRBJ1-5; the D gene is possibly TRBD1 (5 bases). Germline CDR1 reads MNHNY; CDR2 reads SVGAGI (reference sequence). There are 16 residues in the CDR3. Trimming stripped 5 bases from V and 3 bases from J, with 17 bases between. The CDR3 nucleotides are TGTGCCAGCAGTCCGTTCGGGGGTAGGGACAATCAGCCCCAGCATTTT. Translating gives CASSPFGGRDNQPQHF.

The CDR3 spells CASSRTSGGAAGELFF. The CDR3 DNA follows: TGTGCCAGCAGCCGGACTAGCGGGGGGGCCGCCGGGGAGCTGTTTTTT. This rearrangement joins TRBV7-2 to TRBJ2-2; 15 bases are shared with TRBD2. The length of the CDR3 is 16 residues. The J segment lost 6 bases and the V segment lost 5 bases, leaving 4 bases of the junction unmatched. Germline-derived CDR1 and CDR2 are SGHTA and FQGNSA.

The chain is built from TRBV1 and TRBJ2-6; the table's D call, TRBD2, was not checked against the DNA. TRBV1 represents a pseudogene. CDR3 length equals 16 residues. CDR3 coding DNA: TGCACCAGCAGCCAAGGTCGGGTCTCTGGGGCCAACGTCCTGACTTTC. It specifies CTSSQGRVSGANVLTF.

In this sample, this clone turned up a few times. This chain uses TRBV5-1 with TRBJ1-2, with TRBD1 matching over 9 bases. The V gene's germline CDR1 is SGHRS and CDR2 YFSETQ. CDR3 length: 15 residues. With 4 bases clipped from V and 4 bases from J, the junction kept 8 bases outside the gene matches. Here the CDR3 reads CASSPTGQGTYGYTF. DNA for the CDR3: TGCGCCAGCAGCCCCACCGGACAGGGGACCTATGGCTACACCTTC.

The genes are TRBV4-1 and TRBJ2-7, with TRBD2 matching 7 bases. CDR1 is MGHRA and CDR2 is YSYEKL in the germline V gene. CDR3 length: 14 residues. Trimming cost V 2 bases and J 1 base; bases outside gene matches: 2. The CDR3 protein is CASSQTSASYEQYF. For the CDR3, the DNA is TGCGCCAGCAGCCAAACTAGCGCGTCCTACGAGCAGTACTTC.

This chain connects TRBV12-3 or TRBV12-4 to TRBJ1-5; no firm D call. The CDR3 contains 12 residues. The V and J ends lost 6 bases and 6 bases respectively, with 9 bases between them. CDR3: CASSPEGQPQHF. The DNA for the CDR3 is TGTGCCAGCAGCCCCGAGGGTCAGCCCCAGCATTTT.

The sample holds one count of this clone. The V gene is TRBV11-2, the J gene TRBJ2-7; D is ambiguous. Trimming stripped 6 bases from V and 6 bases from J, with 12 bases between. Germline V CDR1 and CDR2: SGHAT, FQNNGV. The length of the CDR3 is 12 residues. In DNA, the CDR3 is TGTGCCAGCAGTCGTTGGAGTCGCGAGCAGTACTTC. This gives the protein CASSRWSREQYF. The whole variable domain, remainder taken from reference TRBV11-2 and TRBJ2-7, is EAGVAQSPRYKIIEKRQSVAFWCNPISGHATLYWYQQILGQGPKLLIQFQNNGVVDDSQLPKDRFSAERLKGVDSTLKIQPAKLEDSAVYLCASSRWSREQYFGPGTRLTVT.

This clone has at least ten counts. V gene TRBV29-1 combines with J gene TRBJ2-2; D is unclear. Trimming stripped 5 bases from V and 5 bases from J, with 6 bases between. The CDR3 totals 11 residues. Germline V CDR1 and CDR2: SQVTM, ANQGSEA. For the CDR3, the DNA is TGCAGCGTTTATATAACCGGGGAGCTGTTTTTT. Translating gives CSVYITGELFF.

The gene calls are TRBV18 and TRBJ2-7, with TRBD2 matching 8 bases. V was pared by 5 bases and J by 1 base, with 4 bases of the junction left unmatched. CDR3 length: 14 amino acids. Germline CDR1 is KGHSH and CDR2 is LQKENI. The CDR3 region is CASSSSGGSYEQYF. Written as DNA, the CDR3 is TGTGCCAGCTCATCCTCGGGGGGGTCCTACGAGCAGTACTTC.

This chain uses TRBV19 with TRBJ2-2; 8 nucleotides line up with TRBD2. Germline CDR1 LNHDA, CDR2 SQIVND (reference sequence). The CDR3 extends over 15 amino acids. Trimming removed 7 bases from V and 4 bases from J; junction bases left unmatched: 8. The CDR3 here is CASIPAGESTGELFF. The CDR3 DNA sequence: TGTGCCAGTATACCAGCGGGAGAATCCACCGGGGAGCTGTTTTTT.

The chain carries TRBV28 and TRBJ1-4, with 8 bases lining up with TRBD1. This CDR3 spans 15 amino acids. Per the germline V gene, CDR1 is MDHEN and CDR2 is SYDVKM. V was pared by 6 bases and J by 8 bases, with 11 bases of the junction left unmatched. CDR3 sequence reads: CASSPPQGEGEKLFF. The CDR3 bases are TGTGCCAGCAGCCCTCCACAGGGGGAGGGAGAAAAACTGTTTTTT.

In nucleotides, the CDR3 is TGCGCCAGCAGCTCAAGCGGGAGAGGGGTCTACGAGCAGTACTTC. This encodes CASSSSGRGVYEQYF. This sequence joins TRBV5-1 and TRBJ2-7; TRBD2 matches at 8 bases. With V trimmed by 3 bases and J by 3 bases, 8 bases remained unmatched. The CDR3 covers 15 residues. Germline loops: CDR1 SGHRS, CDR2 YFSETQ. Full variable domain (missing parts from reference TRBV5-1 and TRBJ2-7): KAGVTQTPRYLIKTRGQQVTLSCSPISGHRSVSWYQQTPGQGLQFLFEYFSETQRNKGNFPGRFSGRQFSNSRSEMNVSTLELGDSALYLCASSSSGRGVYEQYFGPGTRLTVT.

The V and J genes are TRBV3-1 (or the pseudogene TRBV3-2) and TRBJ1-2, with D perhaps TRBD1 (5 bases). Germline CDR1 and CDR2: LGHDT and YNNKEL (reference sequence). The ends were cut back, 4 bases at V and 5 bases at J, with 8 bases in the middle. The CDR3 has 12 residues. The CDR3: CASSLGGYGYTF. CDR3 DNA: TGTGCCAGCAGCCTGGGGGGTTATGGCTACACCTTC.

This clone was picked up a small number of times. This sequence joins TRBV5-8 and TRBJ2-5; maybe TRBD2 (5 bases). CDR1 is SGHTS, CDR2 YDEGEE, per germline. The CDR3 is 17 residues long. The V and J ends lost 2 bases and 3 bases respectively, with 20 bases between them. The CDR3 DNA reads as TGTGCCAGCAGCTTCTGGCCGCTTAGCGTTGGGGAAGAGACCCAGTACTTC. This translates into CASSFWPLSVGEETQYF.

The chain carries TRBV9 and TRBJ2-5, with D perhaps matching TRBD2 (6 bases). The CDR3 covers 14 residues. Germline loops: CDR1 SGDLS, CDR2 YYNGEE. V was pared by 7 bases and J by 2 bases, with 15 bases between. CDR3 bases: TGTGCCAGCGGCACGGCGGGGAATCAAGAGACCCAGTACTTC. Translation: CASGTAGNQETQYF.

The rearrangement joins TRBV10-3 to TRBJ1-5, with TRBD1 matching over 10 bases. The germline CDR1 and CDR2 sequences are ENHRY and SYGVKD. J was trimmed by 7 bases and V by 3 bases; bases with no gene match: 12. The CDR3 is 17 amino acids. The DNA of the CDR3 is TGTGCCATCAGTGAACGCGGGACAGGGGCTTCAGGGCAGCCCCAGCATTTT. Residues: CAISERGTGASGQPQHF.

This clone has only a few counts. V usage is TRBV21-1 and J usage is TRBJ1-3; the table's D call of TRBD1 was not tested on the DNA. TRBV21-1 is classified as a pseudogene. The length of the CDR3 is 15 residues. This chain's CDR3 is CASSKSAGTGNTIYF. In DNA, the CDR3 is TGTGCCAGCAGCAAATCAGCAGGGACTGGAAACACCATATATTTT.

The J gene is TRBJ1-2, the V gene TRBV27, with TRBD1 matching over 9 bases. CDR3 size: 14 residues. CDR1 MNHEY and CDR2 SMNVEV come from the germline V gene (reference sequence). J was trimmed by 4 bases and V by 4 bases; bases with no gene match: 4. In DNA form, the CDR3 reads TGTGCCAGCAGTTGGGGACAGGGCCGCTATGGCTACACCTTC. Translating it yields CASSWGQGRYGYTF.

This rearrangement joins TRBV29-1 to TRBJ1-2; TRBD1 matches 11 bases. Germline V lookup: CDR1 SQVTM, CDR2 ANQGSEA. The CDR3 covers 15 residues. V shed 4 bases, J shed 5 bases, and the junction held 9 bases outside the gene matches. The CDR3 nucleotides are TGCAGCGTTGTAGGAGGACAGGGGGCGGGGTATGGCTACACCTTC. As protein: CSVVGGQGAGYGYTF.

This clone was detected a few times. The chain is built from TRBV28 and TRBJ1-2; TRBD1 matches 8 bases. Germline V gene lookup returns CDR1 MDHEN and CDR2 SYDVKM. There are 13 residues in the CDR3. Trimming took 7 bases from V and 8 from J; bases not matched to a gene: 9. The CDR3 is CASTVGQGRGYTF. In nucleotides, the CDR3 is TGTGCCAGCACCGTAGGACAGGGAAGAGGCTACACCTTC.

The V and J genes are TRBV4-1 and TRBJ2-7, with 10 bases lining up with TRBD2. Germline V CDR1 and CDR2: MGHRA, YSYEKL. With V trimmed by 2 bases and J by 2 bases, 3 bases remained unmatched. This CDR3 spans 15 amino acids. CDR3 sequence reads: CASSQQAGGPYEQYF. For the CDR3, the DNA is TGCGCCAGCAGCCAACAAGCGGGAGGGCCCTACGAGCAGTACTTC.

This clone was observed a single time. J is TRBJ2-2 and V is TRBV7-6; 10 bases line up with TRBD2. The CDR3 spans 16 residues. With 0 bases clipped from V and 6 bases from J, the junction kept 4 bases outside the gene matches. Per the germline V gene, CDR1 is SGHVS and CDR2 is FNYEAQ. CDR3 sequence (DNA): TGTGCCAGCAGCTTAGCGCTTACTAGCGGGGCCGGGGAGCTGTTTTTT. This encodes CASSLALTSGAGELFF.